In this sample, the clone carrying this T cell receptor beta chain turned up a few times. Its cognate antigen is unknown. V lost 6 bases to trimming and J lost 4 bases; unmatched junction nucleotides: 7. This CDR3 has 15 amino acids. Looked up from germline, CDR1 is SGHAT and CDR2 is FQNNGV. The data originate from a study of CD8 T cells in ankylosing spondylitis. Findings of the study overall: There was a TCR beta motif, made of several highly homologous variants, that appeared characteristic of ankylosing spondylitis blood.

TCRdb processed the 5' RACE reads anew with MiXCR; each CDR3 protein has one entry. The sample lists under 200,000 distinct CDR3 sequences, 9.5% to 10% occurring once. J is TRBJ2-2 and V is TRBV11-2, with 8 nucleotides matching TRBD1. The clonotype originates from a female donor with ankylosing spondylitis or in good health (not recorded which). The sequenced material came from blood, either unsorted or a sorted T cell fraction (not recorded which). CDR3 nucleotides: TGTGCCAGCAGGACCCGACAGGGGAGCACCGGGGAGCTGTTTTTT. Translating it yields CASRTRQGSTGELFF. The variable domain in full, with the rest retrieved from reference TRBV11-2 and TRBJ2-2, is EAGVAQSPRYKIIEKRQSVAFWCNPISGHATLYWYQQILGQGPKLLIQFQNNGVVDDSQLPKDRFSAERLKGVDSTLKIQPAKLEDSAVYLCASRTRQGSTGELFFGEGSRLTVL.